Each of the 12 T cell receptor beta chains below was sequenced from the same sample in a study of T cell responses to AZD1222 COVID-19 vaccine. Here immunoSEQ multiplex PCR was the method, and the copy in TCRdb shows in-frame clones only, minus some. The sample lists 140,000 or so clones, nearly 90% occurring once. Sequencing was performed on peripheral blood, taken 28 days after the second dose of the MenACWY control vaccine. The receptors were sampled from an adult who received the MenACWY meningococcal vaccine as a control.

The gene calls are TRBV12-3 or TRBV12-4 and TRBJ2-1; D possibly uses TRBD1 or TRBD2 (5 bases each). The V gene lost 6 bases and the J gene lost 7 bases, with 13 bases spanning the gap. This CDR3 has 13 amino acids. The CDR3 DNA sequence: TGTGCCAGCAGCCCCGGGACCTTAAATGAGCAGTTCTTC. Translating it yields CASSPGTLNEQFF.

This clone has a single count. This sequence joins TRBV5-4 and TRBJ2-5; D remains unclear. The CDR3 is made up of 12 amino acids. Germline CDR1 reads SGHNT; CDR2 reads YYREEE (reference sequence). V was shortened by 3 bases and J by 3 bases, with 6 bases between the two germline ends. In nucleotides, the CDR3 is TGTGCCAGCAGCTGGGCTAAAGAGACCCAGTACTTC. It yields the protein CASSWAKETQYF.

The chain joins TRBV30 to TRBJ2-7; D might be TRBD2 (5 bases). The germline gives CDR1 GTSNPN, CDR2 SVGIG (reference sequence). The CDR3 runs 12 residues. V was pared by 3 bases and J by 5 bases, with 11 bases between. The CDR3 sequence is CAWRQERDEQYF. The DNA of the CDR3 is TGTGCCTGGAGGCAGGAGAGGGACGAGCAGTACTTC.

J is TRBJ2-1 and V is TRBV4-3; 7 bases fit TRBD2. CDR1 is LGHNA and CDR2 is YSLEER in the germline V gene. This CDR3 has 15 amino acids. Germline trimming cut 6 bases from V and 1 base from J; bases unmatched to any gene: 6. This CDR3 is CASSRLAASYNEQFF. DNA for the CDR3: TGCGCCAGCAGTCGTCTAGCGGCTTCCTACAATGAGCAGTTCTTC.

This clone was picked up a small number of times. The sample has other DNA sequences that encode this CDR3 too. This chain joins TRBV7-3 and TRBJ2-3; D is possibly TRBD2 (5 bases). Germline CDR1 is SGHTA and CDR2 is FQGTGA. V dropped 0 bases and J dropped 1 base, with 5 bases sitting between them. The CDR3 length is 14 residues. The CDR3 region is CASSLTGGTDTQYF. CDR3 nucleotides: TGTGCCAGCAGCTTAACCGGGGGCACAGATACGCAGTATTTT.

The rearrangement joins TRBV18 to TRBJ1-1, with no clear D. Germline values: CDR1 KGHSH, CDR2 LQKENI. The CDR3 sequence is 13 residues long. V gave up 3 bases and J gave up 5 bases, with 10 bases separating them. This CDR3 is CASSPQVITEAFF. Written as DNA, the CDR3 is TGTGCCAGCTCACCGCAAGTTATTACTGAAGCTTTCTTT.

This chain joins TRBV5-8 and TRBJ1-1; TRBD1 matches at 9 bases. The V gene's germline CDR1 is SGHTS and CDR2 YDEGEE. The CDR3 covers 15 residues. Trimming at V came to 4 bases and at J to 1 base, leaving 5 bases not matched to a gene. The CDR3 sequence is CASSRTGQGNTEAFF. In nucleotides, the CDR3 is TGTGCCAGCAGCCGAACGGGACAGGGGAACACTGAAGCTTTCTTT.

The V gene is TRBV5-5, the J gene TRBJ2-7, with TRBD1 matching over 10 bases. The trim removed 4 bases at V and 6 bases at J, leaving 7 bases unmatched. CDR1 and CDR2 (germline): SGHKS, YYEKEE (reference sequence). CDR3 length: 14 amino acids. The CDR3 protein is CASSVWRQGAEQYF. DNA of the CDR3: TGTGCCAGCAGCGTGTGGAGACAGGGGGCCGAGCAGTACTTC.

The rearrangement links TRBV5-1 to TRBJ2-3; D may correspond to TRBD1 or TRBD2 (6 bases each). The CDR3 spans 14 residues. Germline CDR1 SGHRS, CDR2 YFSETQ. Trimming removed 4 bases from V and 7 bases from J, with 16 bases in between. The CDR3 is CASSLSGGTNTQYF. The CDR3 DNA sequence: TGCGCCAGCAGCCTCTCCGGGGGCACGAATACGCAGTATTTT.

CDR3 region: CASSQVLGAEQFF. CDR3 nucleotide sequence: TGTGCCAGCAGCCAAGTGCTTGGGGCGGAGCAGTTCTTC. The genes are TRBV14 and TRBJ2-1; possible D gene TRBD1, 5 bases. In germline, CDR1 is SGHDN, CDR2 FVKESK. This CDR3 is built from 13 residues. V gave up 1 base and J gave up 10 bases, with 11 bases separating them.

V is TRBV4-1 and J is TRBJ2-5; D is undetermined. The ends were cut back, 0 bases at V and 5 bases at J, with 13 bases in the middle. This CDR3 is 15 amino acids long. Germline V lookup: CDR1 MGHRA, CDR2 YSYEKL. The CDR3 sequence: CASSQDQDRLETQYF. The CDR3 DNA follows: TGCGCCAGCAGCCAAGATCAGGATAGGTTGGAGACCCAGTACTTC.

The CDR3 sequence: CAWRVIMNTEAFF. DNA of the CDR3: TGTGCCTGGAGGGTGATCATGAACACTGAAGCTTTCTTT. V usage is TRBV30 and J usage is TRBJ1-1; D gene unclear. Germline-derived CDR1 and CDR2 are GTSNPN and SVGIG (reference sequence). Trimming shortened V by 3 bases and J by 0 bases, and 8 bases separated the two germline ends. This CDR3 is built from 13 residues. The entire variable domain, with the rest obtained from reference TRBV30 and TRBJ1-1, is as follows: SQTIHQWPATLVQPVGSPLSLECTVEGTSNPNLYWYRQAAGRGLQLLFYSVGIGQISSEVPQNLSASRPQDRQFILSSKKLLLSDSGFYLCAWRVIMNTEAFFGQGTRLTVV.